This T cell receptor (beta chain) was sequenced during a study of T-cell memory formation after mild COVID-19. MiXCR, applied by TCRdb to the 5' RACE reads, yields one record per CDR3 protein. The sample carries 150,000 to 200,000 distinct CDR3 sequences, about 14% recorded once. Deletions cut 5 bases from V and 7 bases from J, with 17 bases between. CDR1 and CDR2 (germline): SGHAT, FQNNGV. The CDR3 loop spans 15 amino acids. This chain connects TRBV11-2 to TRBJ2-2; no firm D call. This TCR came from an adult woman who had mild COVID-19 (a few samples of this study predate the infection). Cell type and time point are not known. The specimen sequenced was PBMCs or a T cell subset sorted from them (not recorded which). The CDR3 nucleotides are TGTGCCAGCAGCCTGATGACCCAGACCGGCGGGGAGCTGTTTTTT. The encoded protein is CASSLMTQTGGELFF.